The 25 T cell receptor beta chains given below trace back to one sample, sequenced in a study of shared clonotypes between healthy human individuals. CD45RO negativity and positive selection for CCR7 defined naive CD8 cells, a population that excluded terminally differentiated effector memory CD45RA+ cells. This table comes from immunoSEQ multiplex PCR, and its TCRdb copy is limited to in-frame clones, with some not included. The sample yields about 580,000 clones, nearly 98% seen once. The source material was naive CD8+ T cells sorted from blood. Every receptor here comes from a man aged 25 to 40 in good health.

The CDR3 DNA reads as TGTGCCAGTAGTATCGCCGGACACTATAGCAATCAGCCCCAGCATTTT. This gives the protein CASSIAGHYSNQPQHF. V gene TRBV19 combines with J gene TRBJ1-5; maybe TRBD1 (5 bases). V was trimmed by 3 bases and J by 0 bases, leaving 12 bases between them. The germline CDR1 and CDR2 sequences are LNHDA and SQIVND (reference sequence). This CDR3 has 16 residues.

The chain joins TRBV14 to TRBJ2-7; 7 bases agree with TRBD1. V shed 1 base and J 3 bases; nucleotides not matched to a gene: 6. CDR1 and CDR2 from the germline V gene are SGHDN and FVKESK. The CDR3 length is 15 residues. The DNA of the CDR3 is TGTGCCAGCAGCCAAGTCCCGGGACAGAACTACGAGCAGTACTTC. This sequence encodes CASSQVPGQNYEQYF.

This chain links TRBV7-6 with TRBJ2-7, with D perhaps TRBD1 or TRBD2 (6 bases each). The CDR3 spans 14 residues. Germline lookup yields CDR1 SGHVS and CDR2 FNYEAQ. The ends were cut back, 5 bases at V and 4 bases at J, with 15 bases in the middle. CDR3 amino acids: CASSHRGQGYEQYF. DNA for the CDR3: TGTGCCAGCAGCCACCGGGGGCAGGGTTACGAGCAGTACTTC.

The V and J genes are TRBV6-5 and TRBJ1-5; TRBD1 might be the D (6 bases). The CDR3 has 14 residues. V was clipped by 5 bases and J by 4 bases, with 12 bases between them. Germline V lookup: CDR1 MNHEY, CDR2 SVGAGI. The CDR3 DNA sequence: TGTGCCAGCAGTATACAGGGCCTGAATCAGCCCCAGCATTTT. Translating it yields CASSIQGLNQPQHF.

The chain combines TRBV18 with TRBJ2-2, with D perhaps TRBD1 (6 bases). Trimming pared 8 bases from V and 1 base from J, leaving 17 bases between. The CDR3 is 16 amino acids. The V gene's germline CDR1 is KGHSH and CDR2 LQKENI. The CDR3 loop reads CASVTSRTVNTGELFF. CDR3 nucleotide sequence: TGTGCCAGCGTCACCAGCCGGACAGTGAACACCGGGGAGCTGTTTTTT.

The chain couples TRBV9 to TRBJ2-7; 10 bases are shared with TRBD1. The junction had 8 bases not matched to a gene; V was cut back by 4 bases and J by 4 bases. Germline loops: CDR1 SGDLS, CDR2 YYNGEE. This CDR3 is 15 amino acids long. CDR3 sequence (DNA): TGTGCCAGCAGCCTCAATACGGGACAGGGGTACGAGCAGTACTTC. It translates to CASSLNTGQGYEQYF.

About this clone: The sample carries other DNA sequences with the same CDR3. The rearrangement joins TRBV15 to TRBJ1-5; no clear D gene. In germline, CDR1 is LNHNV, CDR2 YYDKDF (reference sequence). CDR3 length: 15 residues. The V end lost 0 bases, the J end lost 6 bases, and 12 bases lay between the germline ends. This chain's CDR3 is CATSRDRGIGQPQHF. The CDR3 nucleotides are TGTGCCACCAGCAGAGATCGGGGTATCGGTCAGCCCCAGCATTTT.

The chain employs TRBV9 and TRBJ2-1; 8 nucleotides match TRBD2. This CDR3 region has 16 residues. Looked up from germline, CDR1 is SGDLS and CDR2 is YYNGEE. The V and J ends lost 0 bases and 9 bases, in that order; junction bases with no gene match: 11. CDR3 residues: CASSVGGPSGSGEQFF. CDR3 in DNA: TGTGCCAGCAGCGTAGGAGGACCCAGCGGGAGTGGTGAGCAGTTCTTC.

J is TRBJ2-1 and V is TRBV7-2; maybe TRBD1 (5 bases). The CDR3 is made up of 16 amino acids. CDR1 and CDR2 (germline): SGHTA, FQGNSA. The V gene lost 1 base and the J gene lost 4 bases, with 14 bases spanning the gap. CDR3: CASSLETVLLYNEQFF. In DNA form, the CDR3 reads TGTGCCAGCAGCTTAGAGACAGTTCTGCTTTACAATGAGCAGTTCTTC.

The DNA for the CDR3 is TGTGCCAGCAGCGGAGGGGGAGCGGGGGAGACCCAGTACTTC. Protein sequence: CASSGGGAGETQYF. This chain connects TRBV9 to TRBJ2-5; D is perhaps TRBD2 (7 bases). Germline V gives CDR1 SGDLS, CDR2 YYNGEE. Trimming left V 3 bases short and J 5 bases short, with 14 bases between. The CDR3 contains 14 residues.

V is TRBV7-9 and J is TRBJ2-7; no clear D. Germline values: CDR1 SEHNR, CDR2 FQNEAQ (reference sequence). This CDR3 spans 16 amino acids. With 2 bases removed from V and 8 bases from J, the gap between germline ends came to 22 bases. The DNA of the CDR3 is TGTGCCAGCAGCTTACCCCCCTTAATAAACAGAGAAAAGCAGTACTTC. Translated: CASSLPPLINREKQYF.

The chain joins TRBV9 to TRBJ2-2, with TRBD2 matching 9 bases. The V segment lost 0 bases and the J segment 5 bases; nucleotides outside the gene matches: 5. This CDR3 has 16 residues. Germline V gives CDR1 SGDLS, CDR2 YYNGEE. The CDR3 nucleotides are TGTGCCAGCAGCGTAGATAGGCGGGAGGGTACCGGGGAGCTGTTTTTT. It is translated as CASSVDRREGTGELFF.

The chain carries TRBV25-1 and TRBJ1-2; maybe TRBD1 (6 bases). Trimming left V 5 bases short and J 5 bases short, with 12 bases between. Germline V gene sequence: CDR1 MGHDK, CDR2 SYGVNS. The length of the CDR3 is 13 residues. The CDR3 protein is CASSQDSSYGYTF. The CDR3 coding sequence is TGTGCCAGCAGTCAGGACAGTTCATATGGCTACACCTTC.

A word on this clone: One end of the junction is discordant with germline, which a read error may explain. This sample includes further DNA sequences coding for the same CDR3. This chain links TRBV7-7 with TRBJ2-2; D gene ambiguous. This CDR3 is built from 14 residues. CDR1 SSHAT and CDR2 FNYEAQ come from the germline V gene (reference sequence). This CDR3 is CASSPDRNTGELFF. The CDR3 coding sequence is TGTGCTAGCAGCCCAGACCGAAACACCGGGGAGCTGTTTTTT.

The CDR3 sequence is CATHSGRAYNEQFF. CDR3 DNA: TGTGCCACCCATAGCGGGAGGGCCTACAATGAGCAGTTCTTC. The rearrangement links TRBV7-9 to TRBJ2-1; TRBD2 aligns across 11 bases. The germline V gene has CDR1 SEHNR and CDR2 FQNEAQ (reference sequence). The CDR3 has 14 amino acids. Losses at the gene ends were 10 bases for V and 2 bases for J; bases not matched to a gene: 4.

The V gene is TRBV5-5, the J gene TRBJ2-7, with 7 bases lining up with TRBD1. V lost 2 bases and J lost 6; bases outside the gene matches: 11. Germline CDR1 is SGHKS and CDR2 is YYEKEE (reference sequence). The CDR3 is made up of 15 amino acids. DNA of the CDR3: TGTGCCAGCAGCTTACAGGGGCCCCTGCGGACCGAGCAGTACTTC. This encodes CASSLQGPLRTEQYF.

The chain recombines TRBV15 with TRBJ2-1; D might be TRBD2 (5 bases). The CDR3 loop spans 15 amino acids. Germline lookup yields CDR1 LNHNV and CDR2 YYDKDF (reference sequence). Trimming removed 2 bases from V and 0 bases from J, with 8 bases in between. CDR3 loop: CATSRRRDSYNEQFF. The DNA of the CDR3 is TGTGCCACCAGCAGACGCCGGGACTCCTACAATGAGCAGTTCTTC.

The chain links TRBV7-9 to TRBJ2-1, with no clear D. The CDR3 is made up of 16 amino acids. In germline, CDR1 is SEHNR, CDR2 FQNEAQ (reference sequence). Between the trimmed V and J ends, which lost 1 base and 0 bases, there was a span of 10 bases. The CDR3 DNA reads as TGTGCCAGCAGCTTAGAAAGACTCACCTCCTACAATGAGCAGTTCTTC. Protein product: CASSLERLTSYNEQFF.

The J gene is TRBJ2-7, the V gene TRBV7-9, with 7 positions matching TRBD2. The CDR3 runs to 14 residues. In germline, CDR1 is SEHNR, CDR2 FQNEAQ (reference sequence). The junction had 4 bases not matched to a gene; V was cut back by 3 bases and J by 2 bases. CDR3 sequence (DNA): TGTGCCAGCAGCTTCCCCGGGACTACCTACGAGCAGTACTTC. Translating gives CASSFPGTTYEQYF.

On this clone itself: Other DNA sequences of this sample code for an identical CDR3. V usage is TRBV5-4 and J usage is TRBJ2-2, with D unclear. This CDR3 comprises 12 residues. The V and J ends lost 2 bases and 6 bases respectively, with 5 bases between them. The germline gives CDR1 SGHNT, CDR2 YYREEE (reference sequence). For the CDR3, the DNA is TGTGCCAGCAGCTTAGAGGCCGGGGAGCTGTTTTTT. It codes for CASSLEAGELFF.

The chain joins TRBV15 to TRBJ2-3; possible D gene TRBD2, 6 bases. The germline V gene encodes CDR1 LNHNV and CDR2 YYDKDF (reference sequence). Trimming pared 4 bases from V and 2 bases from J, leaving 28 bases between. The CDR3 extends over 20 amino acids. The CDR3 DNA sequence: TGTGCCACCAGCACTCCGAAATTCGGGGGAGGTAACAGTAACACAGATACGCAGTATTTT. It encodes CATSTPKFGGGNSNTDTQYF. The full variable domain, with the rest looked up from reference TRBV15 and TRBJ2-3, is DAMVIQNPRYQVTQFGKPVTLSCSQTLNHNVMYWYQQKSSQAPKLLFHYYDKDFNNEADTPDNFQSRRPNTSFCFLDIRSPGLGDTAMYLCATSTPKFGGGNSNTDTQYFGPGTRLTVL.

This chain joins TRBV10-3 and TRBJ2-1; the D is unclear. The V gene lost 0 bases and the J gene lost 6 bases, with 12 bases spanning the gap. CDR1 is ENHRY, CDR2 SYGVKD, per germline. This CDR3 region has 15 residues. The CDR3 sequence: CAISESTWSRNEQFF. In DNA form, the CDR3 reads TGTGCCATCAGTGAGTCGACGTGGAGCCGCAATGAGCAGTTCTTC.

The chain joins TRBV4-3 to TRBJ2-7; the match to TRBD2 covers 7 bases. The V and J ends lost 0 bases and 2 bases, in that order; junction bases with no gene match: 10. Germline CDR1 reads LGHNA; CDR2 reads YSLEER. This CDR3 is built from 17 residues. The CDR3 region is CASSQDAGGVVPYEQYF. Here the CDR3 DNA reads TGCGCCAGCAGCCAAGATGCTGGGGGGGTAGTTCCCTACGAGCAGTACTTC.

The chain joins TRBV6-1 to TRBJ2-7; TRBD1 matches at 8 bases. CDR3 size: 14 residues. Germline V gene sequence: CDR1 MNHNS, CDR2 SASEGT. J gave up 2 bases and V 4 bases, and 4 bases lay outside the gene matches. The CDR3 DNA reads TGTGCCAGCAGTGTCCGGACAGGGACCTACGAGCAGTACTTC. Translation: CASSVRTGTYEQYF.

The chain combines TRBV9 with TRBJ2-7; D gene uncertain. Looked up from germline, CDR1 is SGDLS and CDR2 is YYNGEE. Trimming pared 3 bases from V and 2 bases from J, leaving 12 bases between. This CDR3 comprises 14 residues. The CDR3 sequence is CASSADGLAYEQYF. In nucleotides, the CDR3 is TGTGCCAGCAGCGCGGACGGTCTCGCCTACGAGCAGTACTTC.